The 10 T cell receptor beta chains below come from one sample, sequenced in a study of regulatory T cells in long-lasting Graves disease. CDR3 regions were amplified by Arm-PCR using iRepertoire HTBI primers to build TCR beta libraries. MiXCR was run by TCRdb on the multiplex PCR reads, yielding one entry per CDR3 protein. The sample contains some 410,000 distinct CDR3 sequences, roughly 17% of which appear only once. Time point here: newly diagnosed GD, antithyroid drugs for less than 3 months. The authors made the TCR library using RNA they extracted from PBMCs. These data were also reused for a study on T cells in Graves' hyperthyroidism and ophthalmopathy.

Sequencing was performed on peripheral blood mononuclear cells (PBMCs), taken at new diagnosis, from a patient treated with antithyroid drugs. These receptors were obtained from a woman aged 25 to 39 with Graves disease.

This clonotype came up many times. The chain joins TRBV7-3 to TRBJ2-7, with a possible D match to TRBD2 (5 bases). CDR1 SGHTA and CDR2 FQGTGA come from the germline V gene. This CDR3 comprises 15 residues. Between the trimmed V and J ends, which lost 2 bases and 3 bases, there was a span of 14 bases. The CDR3 DNA is TGTGCCAGCAGCTTATCACCCGGGGAGAACTACGAGCAGTACTTC. Translated, it gives CASSLSPGENYEQYF.

The chain employs TRBV4-1 and TRBJ1-2; D gene ambiguous. Per the germline V gene, CDR1 is MGHRA and CDR2 is YSYEKL. The CDR3 covers 15 residues. V was trimmed by 3 bases and J by 3 bases, leaving 14 bases between them. For the CDR3, the DNA is TGCGCCAGCAGCCAGTACGCAGCCCGAGACTATGGCTACACCTTC. Its translation: CASSQYAARDYGYTF.

This clonotype was observed many times. This chain uses TRBV2 with TRBJ2-3; 7 bases agree with TRBD2. Losses at the gene ends were 0 bases for V and 3 bases for J; bases not matched to a gene: 3. The germline gives CDR1 SNHLY, CDR2 FYNNEI. CDR3 length: 15 residues. The DNA of the CDR3 is TGTGCCAGCAGTGAAGCGGGAGGGCGAACAGATACGCAGTATTTT. This translates into CASSEAGGRTDTQYF. The variable domain in full, with the rest retrieved from reference TRBV2 and TRBJ2-3, is EPEVTQTPSHQVTQMGQEVILRCVPISNHLYFYWYRQILGQKVEFLVSFYNNEISEKSEIFDDQFSVERPDGSNFTLKIRSTKLEDSAMYFCASSEAGGRTDTQYFGPGTRLTVL.

This clonotype was detected ten times or more. The CDR3 is CASTYRGGTDTQYF. CDR3 nucleotides: TGTGCCAGCACCTACCGGGGGGGGACAGATACGCAGTATTTT. The chain uses TRBV2 and TRBJ2-3, with TRBD2 matching over 8 bases. CDR3 length: 14 residues. Germline V CDR1 and CDR2: SNHLY, FYNNEI. The V segment lost 7 bases and the J segment 3 bases; nucleotides outside the gene matches: 6.

This sequence joins TRBV19 and TRBJ2-3; the match to TRBD2 covers 7 bases. The CDR3 loop spans 14 amino acids. The junction had 8 bases not matched to a gene; V was cut back by 5 bases and J by 6 bases. In germline, CDR1 is LNHDA, CDR2 SQIVND (reference sequence). DNA for the CDR3: TGTGCCAGTAGTTCTAGCGGATGGGGGGATACGCAGTATTTT. Protein sequence: CASSSSGWGDTQYF.

This clonotype has ten or more counts. The chain links TRBV6-5 to TRBJ1-5, with no clear D. The CDR3 length is 15 residues. The germline CDR1 and CDR2 sequences are MNHEY and SVGAGI. With 4 bases removed from V and 5 bases from J, the gap between germline ends came to 15 bases. The DNA for the CDR3 is TGTGCCAGCAGTTCCGGGTGGCTGCGTGATCAGCCCCAGCATTTT. It yields the protein CASSSGWLRDQPQHF.

This clonotype occurred many times. The rearrangement links TRBV10-3 to TRBJ2-7, with 7 bases identical to TRBD1. Germline V gene data show CDR1 as ENHRY and CDR2 as SYGVKD. The junction had 5 bases not matched to a gene; V was cut back by 0 bases and J by 0 bases. The CDR3 is made up of 16 amino acids. The CDR3 DNA sequence: TGTGCCATCAGTGAGTCTGGGACAGAGAGCTCCTACGAGCAGTACTTC. Translating it yields CAISESGTESSYEQYF.

This clonotype was recorded many times. The chain has TRBV11-2 and TRBJ2-3, with D possibly being TRBD2 (6 bases). The CDR3 has 19 residues. V lost 2 bases, J lost 1 base, and 22 bases lay in between. The germline V gene has CDR1 SGHAT and CDR2 FQNNGV. CDR3 DNA sequence: TGTGCCAGCAGCTTAATTTCGGGGGTTGACTCGTTCGGCACAGATACGCAGTATTTT. It is translated as CASSLISGVDSFGTDTQYF.

The chain couples TRBV4-1 to TRBJ1-2; D gene ambiguous. Germline values: CDR1 MGHRA, CDR2 YSYEKL. This CDR3 spans 17 amino acids. V dropped 0 bases and J dropped 7 bases, with 21 bases sitting between them. The CDR3 region has the DNA TGCGCCAGCAGCCAAGAAGGATACCCAGAAAGACCCGGTGGCTACACCTTC. Amino acid sequence: CASSQEGYPERPGGYTF.

Many counts were recorded for this clonotype. The chain joins TRBV20-1 to TRBJ2-7, with TRBD2 matching over 10 bases. Germline V lookup: CDR1 DFQATT, CDR2 SNEGSKA (reference sequence). The length of the CDR3 is 14 residues. V was clipped by 4 bases and J by 3 bases; unmatched bases: 6. The CDR3 sequence: CSATGTSVYYEQYF. CDR3 sequence (DNA): TGCAGTGCTACTGGGACTAGCGTCTACTACGAGCAGTACTTC.